This T cell receptor beta chain originates from a study of sequential checkpoint blockade in melanoma. For the study at large: Maintenance nivolumab came after either treatment sequence. TCRβ was sequenced from DNA of some 97 pretreatment tumors. Study results and limitations: Tumor T-cell fraction and clonality correlated with PD-L1 and CD8+ counts.

Notes on this clone: The antigen is not known.

Method: immunoSEQ multiplex PCR; TCRdb's copy keeps in-frame clones and lacks some. The sample lists 2,000 to 3,000 clones, around 34% seen once, with 10% to 15% in the top ten. Germline V gene lookup returns CDR1 KGHSH and CDR2 LQKENI. The CDR3 is 12 residues long. Trimming removed 5 bases at V and 3 bases at J, with 8 bases between. Treatment: randomized to nivolumab then ipilimumab (arm A) or the reverse (arm B). The source was tumor tissue (inferred from file names), collected from a patient given nivolumab and ipilimumab in sequence. This sequence joins TRBV18 and TRBJ2-7; TRBD1 might be the D (6 bases). The clonotype comes from a human donor with melanoma. CDR3 sequence reads: CASSTGFYEQYF. The CDR3 bases are TGTGCCAGCTCAACAGGGTTCTACGAGCAGTACTTC.